This TCR beta chain was recorded in a study of cytomegalovirus exposure and HLA in healthy donors. The PCR ran on 60 Vbeta and 13 Jbeta primers. Clones were sequenced by immunoSEQ multiplex PCR, and TCRdb holds only the in-frame ones, with some missing. The sample holds about 150,000 clones, about 70% seen once. Trimming took off 4 bases at V and 2 bases at J, with 13 bases between the two ends. The CDR3 is 14 residues long. CDR1 is SGDLS, CDR2 YYNGEE, per germline. The specimen sequenced was PBMCs. The receptor comes from a man aged 18-30 years in good health and CMV-seronegative. This sequence joins TRBV9 and TRBJ2-7, with D maybe TRBD1 (6 bases). The CDR3 reads CASSPRQAPYEQYF. The CDR3 region has the DNA TGTGCCAGCAGCCCCCGACAGGCTCCCTACGAGCAGTACTTC. Full variable domain (outside the CDR3, taken from reference TRBV9 and TRBJ2-7): DSGVTQTPKHLITATGQRVTLRCSPRSGDLSVYWYQQSLDQGLQFLIQYYNGEERAKGNILERFSAQQFPDLHSELNLSSLELGDSALYFCASSPRQAPYEQYFGPGTRLTVT.